A single sample is the source of the 7 T cell receptor beta chains below, sequenced in a study of blood T cells in healthy people across ages. Together with a sample-barcoded 5' primer, a J-beta primer mix was included in a second PCR lasting roughly 6 to 12 cycles. One entry per CDR3 protein, called by TCRdb with MiXCR from the 5' RACE reads. This sample has about 1.4 million distinct CDR3 sequences, with approximately 59% found just once. Material for sequencing was blood. These TCRs come from a man younger than 35 in good health.

The V and J genes are TRBV29-1 and TRBJ1-4; 7 bases align to TRBD1. Germline CDR1 reads SQVTM; CDR2 reads ANQGSEA. Losses at the gene ends were 5 bases for V and 2 bases for J; bases not matched to a gene: 5. The CDR3 consists of 14 residues. The CDR3 here is CSVLAGGTNEKLFF. For the CDR3, the DNA is TGCAGCGTTCTAGCAGGGGGTACTAATGAAAAACTGTTTTTT. Looking up the rest from reference TRBV29-1 and TRBJ1-4 gives the full variable domain: SAVISQKPSRDICQRGTSLTIQCQVDSQVTMMFWYRQQPGQSLTLIATANQGSEATYESGFVIDKFPISRPNLTFSTLTVSNMSPEDSSIYLCSVLAGGTNEKLFFGSGTQLSVL.

The chain combines TRBV5-1 with TRBJ2-7; 8 bases are shared with TRBD2. Germline V lookup: CDR1 SGHRS, CDR2 YFSETQ. There are 16 residues in the CDR3. V trimming: 8 bases; J trimming: 3 bases; junction bases outside the gene matches: 16. In nucleotides, the CDR3 is TGCGCCAGACGGAGGCCCCGGGGGGGCATTGTCTACGAGCAGTACTTC. It specifies CARRRPRGGIVYEQYF. The full variable domain, rest sourced from reference TRBV5-1 and TRBJ2-7, is KAGVTQTPRYLIKTRGQQVTLSCSPISGHRSVSWYQQTPGQGLQFLFEYFSETQRNKGNFPGRFSGRQFSNSRSEMNVSTLELGDSALYLCARRRPRGGIVYEQYFGPGTRLTVT.

V and J are TRBV6-2 or TRBV6-3 and TRBJ1-1; TRBD1 matches 8 bases. CDR3 length: 16 residues. The J segment lost 1 base and the V segment lost 4 bases, leaving 8 bases of the junction unmatched. Germline CDR1 is MNHEY and CDR2 is SVGEGT. CDR3 sequence reads: CASSWAGGLKNTEAFF. DNA for the CDR3: TGTGCCAGCAGTTGGGCAGGGGGCCTCAAGAACACTGAAGCTTTCTTT.

This clonotype turned up a few times. The V call is TRBV7-8, the J call TRBJ2-1, with a tentative D call TRBD1 (5 bases). V was clipped by 6 bases and J by 6 bases, with 12 bases between them. Germline loops: CDR1 SGHVS, CDR2 FQNEAQ. The CDR3 length is 13 residues. CDR3 protein: CASSFDSLNEQFF. The CDR3 DNA follows: TGTGCCAGCAGTTTTGACAGTCTCAATGAGCAGTTCTTC.

Concerning this clonotype: A read error may produce the germline difference seen at one junction end. The chain recombines TRBV12-3 or TRBV12-4 with TRBJ2-3, with no clear D. CDR3 length: 13 amino acids. CDR3 in amino acids: CASSQRSADAQYF. The DNA for the CDR3 is TGTGCCAGCAGCCAAAGGTCAGCAGATGCGCAGTATTTT.

The V gene is TRBV12-3 or TRBV12-4, the J gene TRBJ2-2, with TRBD2 as a possible D gene (6 bases). V dropped 3 bases and J dropped 7 bases, with 12 bases sitting between them. This CDR3 is built from 14 residues. CDR3 in amino acids: CASSFGMGGGELFF. The CDR3 DNA is TGTGCCAGCAGTTTCGGCATGGGGGGCGGGGAGCTGTTTTTT.

The rearrangement uses TRBV7-6 and TRBJ1-5; TRBD1 matches at 7 bases. In germline, CDR1 is SGHVS, CDR2 FNYEAQ. V was pared by 4 bases and J by 4 bases, with 7 bases of the junction left unmatched. This CDR3 has 15 residues. The CDR3 protein is CASSSHQGVNQPQHF. Written as DNA, the CDR3 is TGTGCCAGCAGCTCCCATCAGGGGGTAAATCAGCCCCAGCATTTT.